These 31 T cell receptor beta chains came from one sample sequenced in a study of blood T cell repertoires in COVID-19. TCRdb's table, derived via immunoSEQ multiplex PCR, lists solely in-frame clones and lacks some. This table has roughly 250,000 clones, approximately 82% appearing once. Specimen: peripheral blood. The source of these receptors is a woman over 75 with active or convalescent COVID-19.

V usage is TRBV5-1 and J usage is TRBJ2-1, with 9 positions matching TRBD2. The germline V gene has CDR1 SGHRS and CDR2 YFSETQ. The CDR3 totals 17 residues. With V trimmed by 0 bases and J by 9 bases, 13 bases remained unmatched. The CDR3 region is CASSLVSDSGGSFEQFF. DNA for the CDR3: TGCGCCAGCAGCTTGGTTTCGGACAGCGGGGGGTCCTTTGAGCAGTTCTTC.

This clone was detected only a few times. The chain uses TRBV4-2 and TRBJ2-3, with 12 positions matching TRBD2. The CDR3 sequence is 20 residues long. The ends lost 1 base at V and 1 base at J; junction bases unmatched: 12. The germline gives CDR1 LGHNA, CDR2 YNFKEQ. The CDR3 nucleotides read TGTGCCAGCAGCCAAGCCGACGCCGGACTAGCGGGGATAGGCACAGATACGCAGTATTTT. This translates into CASSQADAGLAGIGTDTQYF.

This chain connects TRBV25-1 to TRBJ2-1; TRBD1 matches at 10 bases. Germline values: CDR1 MGHDK, CDR2 SYGVNS. CDR3 length: 14 residues. The V gene end was trimmed by 6 bases and the J gene end by 9 bases; junction bases not matched to a gene: 8. CDR3 DNA sequence: TGTGCCAGCAGGGACAGGGGGTTTTCAGGTGAGCAGTTCTTC. Translated, it gives CASRDRGFSGEQFF.

The chain uses TRBV30 and TRBJ2-5, with TRBD1 matching 10 bases. The CDR3 loop spans 15 amino acids. Germline CDR1 and CDR2: GTSNPN and SVGIG (reference sequence). Trimming at V came to 7 bases and at J to 4 bases, leaving 12 bases not matched to a gene. CDR3 in amino acids: CALTGTGASGETQYF. In DNA, the CDR3 is TGTGCCTTAACCGGGACAGGGGCATCCGGAGAGACCCAGTACTTC.

The V and J genes are TRBV11-1 and TRBJ2-1; 7 positions match TRBD2. The CDR3 has 14 residues. The germline CDR1 and CDR2 sequences are SGHAT and FQDESV (reference sequence). The junction had 9 bases not matched to a gene; V was cut back by 6 bases and J by 7 bases. The CDR3 DNA reads TGTGCCAGCAGTTTCGCCCTGGGAGGGAATGAGCAGTTCTTC. Amino acids: CASSFALGGNEQFF.

This chain links TRBV27 with TRBJ1-1, with D possibly matching TRBD1 (5 bases). The CDR3 runs to 13 residues. V lost 6 bases, J lost 5 bases, and 13 bases lay in between. Germline CDR1 and CDR2: MNHEY and SMNVEV (reference sequence). The CDR3 loop reads CASRGLVGTEAFF. The CDR3 nucleotides are TGTGCCAGCAGGGGGCTTGTAGGTACTGAAGCTTTCTTT.

The chain is built from TRBV5-4 and TRBJ1-2; TRBD1 aligns across 8 bases. Germline V gene lookup returns CDR1 SGHNT and CDR2 YYREEE (reference sequence). The CDR3 is made up of 17 amino acids. V trimming: 0 bases; J trimming: 1 base; junction bases outside the gene matches: 8. The CDR3 coding sequence is TGTGCCAGCAGCTTGGAACCGACAGGGGTCAATAACTATGGCTACACCTTC. It specifies CASSLEPTGVNNYGYTF. Full variable domain (rest looked up from reference TRBV5-4 and TRBJ1-2): ETGVTQSPTHLIKTRGQQVTLRCSSQSGHNTVSWYQQALGQGPQFIFQYYREEENGRGNFPPRFSGLQFPNYSSELNVNALELDDSALYLCASSLEPTGVNNYGYTFGSGTRLTVV.

This clone came up a few times. The chain couples TRBV6-6 to TRBJ1-1, with 7 nucleotides matching TRBD1. V lost 0 bases to trimming and J lost 10 bases; unmatched junction nucleotides: 5. Germline V gene data show CDR1 as MNHNY and CDR2 as SVGAGI (reference sequence). This CDR3 comprises 13 residues. This chain's CDR3 is CASSYSQGDGAFF. In nucleotides, the CDR3 is TGTGCCAGCAGTTACTCCCAGGGGGATGGAGCTTTCTTT.

CDR3 DNA sequence: TGTGCCATCACCGGGGGGGTAGACAGCAACTATGGCTACACCTTC. Its translation is CAITGGVDSNYGYTF. The V and J genes are TRBV10-3 and TRBJ1-2; tentatively, D is TRBD1 (5 bases). CDR1 ENHRY and CDR2 SYGVKD come from the germline V gene. This CDR3 spans 15 amino acids. V shed 7 bases and J shed 2 bases, with 17 bases lying between them.

This clone was found a few times. This chain links TRBV3-1 (or the pseudogene TRBV3-2) with TRBJ2-7; 7 nucleotides match TRBD2. With 4 bases clipped from V and 4 bases from J, the junction kept 4 bases outside the gene matches. In germline, CDR1 is LGHDT, CDR2 YNNKEL (reference sequence). The CDR3 loop spans 13 amino acids. The CDR3 DNA sequence: TGTGCCAGCAGCCTAGGGACTACGTACGAGCAGTACTTC. It yields the protein CASSLGTTYEQYF.

This chain links TRBV28 with TRBJ1-2; 10 bases map to TRBD1. J was trimmed by 5 bases and V by 10 bases; bases with no gene match: 13. This CDR3 region has 15 residues. Germline loops: CDR1 MDHEN, CDR2 SYDVKM. The CDR3: CATSPGQGPPYGYTF. The CDR3 DNA reads as TGTGCCACCTCTCCGGGACAGGGGCCCCCATATGGCTACACCTTC.

The chain links TRBV24-1 to TRBJ2-1; 10 nucleotides line up with TRBD2. The CDR3 is 14 residues long. J gave up 4 bases and V 7 bases, and 3 bases lay outside the gene matches. Germline CDR1 reads KGHDR; CDR2 reads SFDVKD. This CDR3 reads CATRASGSYNEQFF. In nucleotides, the CDR3 is TGTGCCACCAGGGCTAGCGGGAGTTACAATGAGCAGTTCTTC.

This chain links TRBV11-2 with TRBJ2-3; unclear D gene. Trimming cost V 5 bases and J 6 bases, with 6 bases left between them. CDR1 and CDR2 (germline): SGHAT, FQNNGV. This CDR3 spans 11 amino acids. The CDR3 loop reads CASSQSDTQYF. The CDR3 DNA sequence: TGTGCCAGCAGCCAATCCGATACGCAGTATTTT.

The chain couples TRBV9 to TRBJ2-3, with a possible D match to TRBD2 (7 bases). This CDR3 is built from 17 residues. Trimming stripped 2 bases from V and 1 base from J, with 17 bases between. The V gene's germline CDR1 is SGDLS and CDR2 YYNGEE. In DNA, the CDR3 is TGTGCCAGCAGCGTTGGGACCGGGGGGCTGGGCACAGATACGCAGTATTTT. Translating it yields CASSVGTGGLGTDTQYF. The full variable domain, completed using reference TRBV9 and TRBJ2-3, is DSGVTQTPKHLITATGQRVTLRCSPRSGDLSVYWYQQSLDQGLQFLIQYYNGEERAKGNILERFSAQQFPDLHSELNLSSLELGDSALYFCASSVGTGGLGTDTQYFGPGTRLTVL.

The genes are TRBV27 and TRBJ2-3, with 7 nucleotides matching TRBD2. The CDR3 sequence is 14 residues long. Germline loops: CDR1 MNHEY, CDR2 SMNVEV (reference sequence). V gave up 8 bases and J gave up 1 base; unmatched junction bases: 6. The CDR3 spells CASGKTSGTDTQYF. As DNA, the CDR3 is TGTGCCAGCGGAAAAACTAGCGGCACAGATACGCAGTATTTT.

The rearrangement uses TRBV6-5 and TRBJ2-7; 11 positions agree with TRBD1. The CDR3 is made up of 15 amino acids. Trimming cost V 6 bases and J 4 bases; bases outside gene matches: 8. CDR1 is MNHEY and CDR2 is SVGAGI in the germline V gene. The CDR3 DNA reads TGTGCCAGCAGAATCACCGGGACAGGGGGGTACGAGCAGTACTTC. It translates to CASRITGTGGYEQYF.

The chain links TRBV28 to TRBJ1-1; 9 bases agree with TRBD1. The CDR3 loop spans 16 amino acids. Trimming removed 6 bases from V and 5 bases from J; junction bases left unmatched: 13. The germline V gene encodes CDR1 MDHEN and CDR2 SYDVKM. DNA of the CDR3: TGTGCCAGCAGACCAACAGGGGGCGCAGGTTGGACTGAAGCTTTCTTT. Protein sequence: CASRPTGGAGWTEAFF.

The rearrangement links TRBV19 to TRBJ2-7; D is unresolved. V lost 5 bases to trimming and J lost 3 bases, with 11 bases between them. CDR1 and CDR2 (germline): LNHDA, SQIVND (reference sequence). The CDR3 consists of 13 residues. CDR3: CASSVAYLYEQYF. The CDR3 DNA reads as TGTGCCAGTAGTGTCGCCTACCTCTACGAGCAGTACTTC.

This sequence joins TRBV6-5 and TRBJ2-5; D unclear. Germline V CDR1 and CDR2: MNHEY, SVGAGI. CDR3 length: 14 amino acids. With 6 bases removed from V and 2 bases from J, the gap between germline ends came to 13 bases. Here the CDR3 DNA reads TGTGCCAGCAGGAAGACTCCTGGGCAAGAGACCCAGTACTTC. Translation: CASRKTPGQETQYF.

The chain is built from TRBV19 and TRBJ1-3, with 11 bases that match TRBD1. The V gene end was trimmed by 5 bases and the J gene end by 4 bases; junction bases not matched to a gene: 7. CDR1 and CDR2 (germline): LNHDA, SQIVND (reference sequence). CDR3 length equals 16 residues. The CDR3 here is CASSARGTGGGNTIYF. The CDR3 DNA is TGTGCCAGTAGTGCCCGCGGGACAGGGGGAGGAAACACCATATATTTT.

The rearrangement uses TRBV11-2 and TRBJ2-2; the match to TRBD2 covers 9 bases. V lost 1 base to trimming and J lost 6 bases; unmatched junction nucleotides: 6. This CDR3 region has 16 residues. The germline V gene encodes CDR1 SGHAT and CDR2 FQNNGV. CDR3 protein: CASSLAASGIPGELFF. The CDR3 DNA follows: TGTGCCAGCAGCTTAGCTGCTAGCGGGATACCCGGGGAGCTGTTTTTT. Drawing the rest from reference TRBV11-2 and TRBJ2-2, the complete variable domain is EAGVAQSPRYKIIEKRQSVAFWCNPISGHATLYWYQQILGQGPKLLIQFQNNGVVDDSQLPKDRFSAERLKGVDSTLKIQPAKLEDSAVYLCASSLAASGIPGELFFGEGSRLTVL.

The gene calls are TRBV5-3 and TRBJ2-1; possible D gene TRBD2, 5 bases. TRBV5-3 is an ORF; its function is uncertain. V lost 4 bases and J 8 bases, leaving 28 bases between the germline ends. This CDR3 comprises 18 residues. CDR3 region: CARSPDPKRNCGKDEQFF. CDR3 DNA sequence: TGTGCCAGAAGCCCGGACCCTAAGCGGAATTGCGGTAAAGATGAGCAGTTCTTC.

J is TRBJ1-2 and V is TRBV10-3; D unresolved. Between the trimmed V and J ends, which lost 4 bases and 3 bases, there was a span of 9 bases. The CDR3 has 13 amino acids. Germline CDR1 reads ENHRY; CDR2 reads SYGVKD. In DNA, the CDR3 is TGTGCCATCAGTGGGCTGCTTGACTATGGCTACACCTTC. Protein: CAISGLLDYGYTF.

The V and J genes are TRBV29-1 and TRBJ1-2, with 8 bases aligning to TRBD1. CDR3 length: 13 amino acids. V lost 7 bases to trimming and J lost 0 bases; unmatched junction nucleotides: 4. Germline V CDR1 and CDR2: SQVTM, ANQGSEA. The CDR3 bases are TGCAGCGCTACAGGGGGGACTAACTATGGCTACACCTTC. Residues: CSATGGTNYGYTF.

The rearrangement links TRBV19 to TRBJ1-1; TRBD1 is a possible D gene (6 bases). The CDR3 has 16 residues. Trimming removed 3 bases from V and 0 bases from J, with 14 bases in between. Germline lookup yields CDR1 LNHDA and CDR2 SQIVND (reference sequence). The CDR3 region is CASSITGTSLNTEAFF. DNA of the CDR3: TGTGCCAGTAGTATCACGGGGACATCCCTGAACACTGAAGCTTTCTTT.

This chain joins TRBV7-9 and TRBJ1-1; 7 bases are a match to TRBD1. Germline V gene data show CDR1 as SEHNR and CDR2 as FQNEAQ (reference sequence). V dropped 5 bases and J dropped 1; count of bases not matched to a gene: 4. The CDR3 has 14 amino acids. CDR3 DNA sequence: TGTGCCAGCAGCCCAGGACAGGCGAACACTGAAGCTTTCTTT. Translation: CASSPGQANTEAFF.

The chain joins TRBV11-3 to TRBJ2-7, with 8 bases that match TRBD1. The germline V gene encodes CDR1 SGHNT and CDR2 YENEEA. Trimming took 6 bases from V and 0 from J; bases not matched to a gene: 4. There are 14 residues in the CDR3. The DNA of the CDR3 is TGTGCCAGCAGTACAGGGGGAAGCTCCTACGAGCAGTACTTC. It specifies CASSTGGSSYEQYF.

This clone was recorded a few times. Other DNA sequences in this specimen translate into the identical CDR3. The chain uses TRBV6-5 and TRBJ2-1; TRBD2 aligns across 8 bases. The CDR3 has 15 residues. Germline V gene sequence: CDR1 MNHEY, CDR2 SVGAGI. J was trimmed by 0 bases and V by 6 bases; bases with no gene match: 4. The CDR3, as DNA: TGTGCCAGCAGGTTAGCGGGAAGCTCCTACAATGAGCAGTTCTTC. It codes for CASRLAGSSYNEQFF.

The chain couples TRBV28 to TRBJ2-5; 14 bases are shared with TRBD2. The CDR3 has 16 residues. The V segment lost 2 bases and the J segment 5 bases; nucleotides outside the gene matches: 4. Germline V gene sequence: CDR1 MDHEN, CDR2 SYDVKM. CDR3 amino acids: CASSLGLAGGGETQYF. The DNA of the CDR3 is TGTGCCAGCAGTTTAGGACTAGCGGGAGGAGGGGAGACCCAGTACTTC.

This clone came up once. This chain links TRBV3-1 (or the pseudogene TRBV3-2) with TRBJ1-5, with D possibly TRBD1 on 5 matching bases. Trimming shortened V by 4 bases and J by 7 bases, and 14 bases separated the two germline ends. CDR3 length: 14 amino acids. Germline V gene data show CDR1 as LGHDT and CDR2 as YNNKEL (reference sequence). The CDR3 sequence: CASSPSGGGQPQHF. The CDR3, as DNA: TGTGCCAGCAGCCCCTCGGGGGGGGGACAGCCCCAGCATTTT.

V and J are TRBV11-2 and TRBJ1-4; a weak D match, TRBD1 (6 bases). The CDR3 has 13 amino acids. Trimming shortened V by 2 bases and J by 6 bases, and 7 bases separated the two germline ends. Germline CDR1 is SGHAT and CDR2 is FQNNGV. The CDR3 coding sequence is TGTGCCAGCAGCTTAAAGGGGGATGAAAAACTGTTTTTT. It codes for CASSLKGDEKLFF.